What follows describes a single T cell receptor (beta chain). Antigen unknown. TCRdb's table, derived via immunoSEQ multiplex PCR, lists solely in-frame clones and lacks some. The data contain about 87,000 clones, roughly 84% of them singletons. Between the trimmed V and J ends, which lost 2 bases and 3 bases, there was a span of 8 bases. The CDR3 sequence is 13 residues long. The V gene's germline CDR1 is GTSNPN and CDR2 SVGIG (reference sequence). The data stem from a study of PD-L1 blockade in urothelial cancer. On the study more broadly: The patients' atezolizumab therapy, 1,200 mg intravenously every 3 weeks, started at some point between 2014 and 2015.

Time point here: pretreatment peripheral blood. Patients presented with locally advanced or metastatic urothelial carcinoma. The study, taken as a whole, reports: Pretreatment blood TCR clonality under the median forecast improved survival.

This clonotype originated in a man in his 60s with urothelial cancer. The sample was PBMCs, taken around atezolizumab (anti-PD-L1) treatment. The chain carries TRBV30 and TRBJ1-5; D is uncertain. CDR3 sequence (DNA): TGTGCCTGGAGTCACGGTTCCAATCAGCCCCAGCATTTT. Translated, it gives CAWSHGSNQPQHF.